One TCR beta chain is described in this entry. This clone was seen once. What this receptor recognizes is not known. No qualities accompany the bases; no much larger clone lies one base away. Each collaborating institution followed its own protocols to collect whole blood in K2EDTA tubes. For TCRbeta analysis, collaborators shipped samples as frozen whole blood, isolated PBMCs, or DNA extracted from either of those sample types. The sample belongs to a study of blood T cell repertoires in COVID-19 (dated by TCRdb to 2020 to 2021). About the study as a whole: Collaborator samples came from the United States, Italy and Spain and covered acute and convalescent phases of COVID-19. The prospective study material was composed of cDNA or gDNA derived from T cells, B-cell-depleted T cells, or PBMCs. Subjects who had been exposed to COVID-19, were actively infected with it, or had recovered from it provided the deeply sampled blood TCRbeta repertoires that made up the dataset. The repertoires were released in a freely available public database meant as a resource for research on the immune response to SARS-CoV-2. Samples came from the ongoing ImmuneRACE study (first 160 participants) plus 1,254 subjects from 6 global collaborators. Sample metadata almost always included a de-identified subject ID, COVID-19 status, age in years and sex. Where available, HLA class I and class II types were taken from metadata supplied by the sample provider and were not determined by assay-based typing.

The immunoSEQ Assay, a bias-controlled multiplex PCR, was used to amplify TCRbeta CDR3 regions from genomic DNA. The study's own analysis went as follows. Nucleated cell counts per sample were estimated from amplification of reference gene primers within the assay. To quantify the absolute abundance of each unique TCRbeta CDR3 rearrangement, sequence reads were collapsed and filtered. For each sample, productive Simpson clonality was calculated as the square root of Simpson's diversity index across productive rearrangements. The source is immuneACCESS, and TCRdb retained only in-frame sequences with V and J called. Part of the clones is not carried over; for the studies checked, unresolved V genes explain less than half of this, and the remainder is unexplained. The DNA gave D and trimming, while V, J and clone size come from that table. The sample has roughly 10,000 clones on record, 70% to 90% of them singletons. 5.5% to 6.5% of the sample lies in the top ten.

Study-level results and caveats: The amount of clinical and demographic metadata varied by source and participant and was provided uncurated.

The CDR3 has 12 amino acids, counting the end cysteine and phenylalanine. Only CDR3 DNA is held: 36 bases, read in frame from base 1. V loses 4 bases, J loses 7 bases, and the germline ends lie 11 bases apart. CDR1 and CDR2 are drawn from the germline V gene: SGHRS, YFSETQ. The chain links TRBV5-1 with TRBJ1-2, with no confident D gene call. The receptor's source is a human donor in a cohort sampled during active COVID-19. Sequences were obtained from peripheral blood. The encoded CDR3 is CASSAERGGYTF. In nucleotides, the sequence is TGCGCCAGCAGCGCGGAACGGGGTGGCTACACCTTC.